This is a list of T cell receptor beta chains from one sample in a study of cytomegalovirus exposure and HLA in healthy donors. Profiling relied on immunoSEQ multiplex PCR, and the TCRdb table lists in-frame clones only, not all of them. The sample has a few hundred thousand clones, 80% to 90% seen once. What was sequenced was PBMCs. Receptors were obtained from a woman in her late teens or twenties in good health and CMV-seronegative. The CDR3 runs from the conserved cysteine through the conserved F or W. The D gene is left open where the match is weak. Size is stated for part of the rows, as once, few or many counts, or as a class when the clone is expanded.

v_call	d_call	j_call	clone_size	cdr3_nt	cdr3_aa
TRBV5-1	TRBD1	TRBJ1-5	.	TGCGCCAGCACGGTCCAGGGGGCGAAACATAGCAATCAGCCCCAGCATTTT	CASTVQGAKHSNQPQHF
TRBV6-5	TRBD1	TRBJ1-1	once	TGTGCCAGCAGTCTTCAGGGGGCCGGGAACACTGAAGCTTTCTTT	CASSLQGAGNTEAFF
TRBV7-7	TRBD2	TRBJ2-5	.	TGTGCCAGCAGCCCCCGGTATAGCGGGGGACAAGAGACCCAGTACTTC	CASSPRYSGGQETQYF
TRBV18	.	TRBJ1-4	.	TGTGCCAGCTCACCAGCCCTCGTCGGAGATGAAAAACTGTTTTTT	CASSPALVGDEKLFF
TRBV5-1	TRBD2	TRBJ2-7	.	TGCGCCAGCAGCTTGGTTGGAAGCGGGAGTTCCTACGAGCAGTACTTC	CASSLVGSGSSYEQYF
TRBV6-4	TRBD1	TRBJ2-7	.	TGTGCCAGCAGTGTAGGGACAGGAGCCTACGAGCAGTACTTC	CASSVGTGAYEQYF
TRBV7-6	TRBD1	TRBJ1-1	.	TGTGCCAGCAGCTTAGGGGGACAGGGGGCAGAAGCTTTCTTT	CASSLGGQGAEAFF
TRBV7-7	.	TRBJ2-2	.	TGTGCCAGCAGCCCCGGGTCTTACACCGGGGAGCTGTTTTTT	CASSPGSYTGELFF
TRBV27	TRBD1	TRBJ1-5	.	TGTGCCAGCAGGCCAGGGACAGATTATAGCAATCAGCCCCAGCATTTT	CASRPGTDYSNQPQHF
TRBV7-9	TRBD1	TRBJ2-7	.	TGTGCCAGCAGCTTAGGGGACAGGGGACCATACGAGCAGTACTTC	CASSLGDRGPYEQYF
TRBV6-1	.	TRBJ2-4	.	TGTGCCAGCAGTGAATCTCTCAGCGGAAACATTCAGTACTTC	CASSESLSGNIQYF
TRBV28	TRBD1	TRBJ2-3	.	TGTGCCAGCAGACCTAACCCCGGGACAGGGGGTTCAGATACGCAGTATTTT	CASRPNPGTGGSDTQYF
TRBV27	TRBD1	TRBJ1-2	.	TGTGCCAGCAGTTTTTTAGGAGAACAGGGGTACAAAGGCTACACCTTC	CASSFLGEQGYKGYTF
TRBV28	.	TRBJ1-1	.	TGTGCCAGCAGTTTAAGGACATGGGCTGCTTTCTTT	CASSLRTWAAFF
TRBV19	TRBD2	TRBJ2-7	.	TGTGCCACGGGACTAGCGCTCTCCTACGAGCAGTACTTC	CATGLALSYEQYF
TRBV4-1	TRBD1	TRBJ1-2	.	TGCGCCAGCAGCCAAGATGAGGGACAGTCCTATGGCTACACCTTC	CASSQDEGQSYGYTF
TRBV18	TRBD1	TRBJ2-1	.	TGTGCCAGCTCACCCTTTGACAGGGGCAATGAGCAGTTCTTC	CASSPFDRGNEQFF
TRBV2	.	TRBJ1-2	few	TGTGCCAGCCCTCCCCGACGGGCGGGCTATGGCTACACCTTC	CASPPRRAGYGYTF
TRBV11-2	.	TRBJ2-1	.	TGTGCCAGCGGGAAAAGGGGTGAGCAGTTCTTC	CASGKRGEQFF
TRBV5-4	.	TRBJ1-1	.	TGTGCCAGCAGCTTGGTCGGCGCAGGGCCCCTGAACACTGAAGCTTTCTTT	CASSLVGAGPLNTEAFF
TRBV7-2	.	TRBJ2-5	.	TGTGCCAGCAGCTTAGGGGGTCAGGGAGAGACCCAGTACTTC	CASSLGGQGETQYF
TRBV25-1	.	TRBJ2-2	.	TGTGCCAGCAGTGAATTGAACATTATACGTAACACCGGGGAGCTGTTTTTT	CASSELNIIRNTGELFF
TRBV2	.	TRBJ2-3	.	TGTGCCGGGCGCAGTTCAGATACGCAGTATTTT	CAGRSSDTQYF
TRBV28	.	TRBJ1-5	.	TGTGCCAGCAGCGTATTAAATCAGCCCCAGCATTTT	CASSVLNQPQHF
TRBV6-6	.	TRBJ2-3	.	TGTGCCAGCCGCGGACTCATACAACTCGATACGCAGTATTTT	CASRGLIQLDTQYF
TRBV5-1	.	TRBJ2-5	once	TGCGCCAGCAGTTACGAAACAGGGGGGGTAGAGACCCAGTACTTC	CASSYETGGVETQYF
TRBV19	TRBD1	TRBJ1-1	.	TGTGCCAGTAGTATGGGACAGGGTTACACTGAAGCTTTCTTT	CASSMGQGYTEAFF
TRBV7-2	TRBD1	TRBJ2-3	.	TGTGCCAGCAGCGACAGGGGCGCTACTAGCACAGATACGCAGTATTTT	CASSDRGATSTDTQYF
TRBV27	TRBD2	TRBJ2-1	.	TGTGCCAGCAGACTAGCGGCTCCCTACAATGAGCAGTTCTTC	CASRLAAPYNEQFF
TRBV6-1	TRBD1	TRBJ1-4	.	TGTGCCAGCAGTGGACAGGGGGGTGAAAAACTGTTTTTT	CASSGQGGEKLFF
TRBV19	.	TRBJ1-2	.	TGTGCCAGTAGACCGATACCAGGAGAGGGAGGCCATACGGAAGGCTACACCTTC	CASRPIPGEGGHTEGYTF
TRBV10-3	.	TRBJ1-1	once	TGTGCCATCACCAGTGGAGACACTGAAGCTTTCTTT	CAITSGDTEAFF
TRBV7-6	TRBD2	TRBJ2-1	.	TGTGCCAGCAGCTTAGGGTTAGCGGGAGAAGAGCAGTTCTTC	CASSLGLAGEEQFF
TRBV6-5	TRBD1	TRBJ2-7	few	TGTGCCAGCACCAAAGACAGGGTCGAGCAGTACTTC	CASTKDRVEQYF
TRBV29-1	.	TRBJ2-7	.	TGCAGCGTTGAACTTCCGCCGCAGGGCCACGAGCAGTACTTC	CSVELPPQGHEQYF
TRBV6-6	.	TRBJ2-7	few	TGTGCCAGCAGGACTGACAGTTACGAGCAGTACTTC	CASRTDSYEQYF